Listed below are T cell receptor beta chains from one sample, sequenced in a study. TCRdb re-called the 5' RACE reads through MiXCR, storing one row per CDR3 protein. The sample records about 46,000 distinct CDR3 sequences, more than 25% being singletons. The sequencing input was naive CD4+ T cells sorted from blood. The receptor source for this set is a female donor with breast cancer. CDR3s include the opening cysteine and the closing phenylalanine or tryptophan. Each record gives: J gene, D gene, clone size, V gene, CDR3 protein, CDR3 DNA. A D gene is named only where the DNA matches it firmly. Some rows have no size entry. The others give once, few or many, or a class for an expanded clone.

J: TRBJ1-1; D: .; size: .; V: TRBV6-2/TRBV6-3; CDR3: CASKREANTEAFF; DNA: TGTGCCAGCAAAAGGGAGGCGAACACTGAAGCTTTCTTT
J: TRBJ2-3; D: .; size: .; V: TRBV5-1; CDR3: CASSFTDSEDTQYF; DNA: TGCGCCAGCAGCTTTACGGATTCGGAAGATACGCAGTATTTT
J: TRBJ2-7; D: TRBD2; size: few; V: TRBV5-1; CDR3: CASSLEAGTEQYF; DNA: TGCGCCAGCAGCTTGGAAGCGGGAACCGAGCAGTACTTC
J: TRBJ2-1; D: .; size: .; V: TRBV12-3/TRBV12-4; CDR3: CASRKVVGDNEQFF; DNA: TGTGCCAGCAGAAAGGTGGTTGGGGACAATGAGCAGTTCTTC
J: TRBJ1-1; D: .; size: few; V: TRBV5-1; CDR3: CASSSLVPSGRTEAFF; DNA: TGCGCCAGCAGCTCATTAGTTCCTTCGGGCCGCACTGAAGCTTTCTTT
J: TRBJ2-1; D: .; size: .; V: TRBV25-1; CDR3: CASSESASVDYNEQFF; DNA: TGTGCCAGCAGTGAATCGGCTAGCGTAGACTACAATGAGCAGTTCTTC
J: TRBJ2-4; D: .; size: few; V: TRBV28; CDR3: CASSESRGGNIQYF; DNA: TGTGCCAGCAGCGAATCCAGGGGTGGAAACATTCAGTACTTC
J: TRBJ1-1; D: TRBD1; size: many; V: TRBV4-1; CDR3: CASSQGQLNTEAFF; DNA: TGCGCCAGCAGCCAGGGACAGCTGAACACTGAAGCTTTCTTT
J: TRBJ2-3; D: TRBD1; size: .; V: TRBV7-3; CDR3: CASSLGTGYTDTQYF; DNA: TGTGCCAGCAGCTTAGGGACAGGCTACACAGATACGCAGTATTTT
J: TRBJ2-2; D: .; size: .; V: TRBV20-1; CDR3: CSARWGGELFF; DNA: TGCAGTGCTAGATGGGGCGGGGAGCTGTTTTTT
J: TRBJ1-1; D: .; size: .; V: TRBV19; CDR3: CASSIYSRAPFTEAFF; DNA: TGTGCCAGTAGTATTTACTCCAGGGCTCCCTTCACTGAAGCTTTCTTT
J: TRBJ1-5; D: .; size: .; V: TRBV30; CDR3: CAPDSDQPQHF; DNA: TGTGCCCCGGACAGTGATCAGCCCCAGCATTTT
J: TRBJ2-1; D: .; size: many; V: TRBV12-3/TRBV12-4; CDR3: CASSLRGGNEQFF; DNA: TGTGCCAGCAGTTTAAGGGGGGGCAATGAGCAGTTCTTC
J: TRBJ1-2; D: .; size: many; V: TRBV20-1; CDR3: CSARVTEASYGYTF; DNA: TGCAGTGCTAGGGTCACAGAAGCTAGCTATGGCTACACCTTC
J: TRBJ2-1; D: TRBD2; size: few; V: TRBV5-1; CDR3: CASSPGLLAGSSYNEQFF; DNA: TGCGCCAGCAGCCCCGGCTTACTAGCGGGCAGCTCCTACAATGAGCAGTTCTTC
J: TRBJ2-1; D: TRBD2; size: .; V: TRBV2; CDR3: CASSVGGESEQFF; DNA: TGTGCCAGCAGTGTGGGGGGGGAGAGTGAGCAGTTCTTC
J: TRBJ2-3; D: .; size: .; V: TRBV7-9; CDR3: CASSSESTDTQYF; DNA: TGTGCCAGCAGCTCAGAGTCCACAGATACGCAGTATTTT
J: TRBJ1-4; D: TRBD1; size: .; V: TRBV7-9; CDR3: CASSWGGTGADEKLFF; DNA: TGTGCCAGCAGCTGGGGGGGGACAGGCGCCGACGAAAAACTGTTTTTT